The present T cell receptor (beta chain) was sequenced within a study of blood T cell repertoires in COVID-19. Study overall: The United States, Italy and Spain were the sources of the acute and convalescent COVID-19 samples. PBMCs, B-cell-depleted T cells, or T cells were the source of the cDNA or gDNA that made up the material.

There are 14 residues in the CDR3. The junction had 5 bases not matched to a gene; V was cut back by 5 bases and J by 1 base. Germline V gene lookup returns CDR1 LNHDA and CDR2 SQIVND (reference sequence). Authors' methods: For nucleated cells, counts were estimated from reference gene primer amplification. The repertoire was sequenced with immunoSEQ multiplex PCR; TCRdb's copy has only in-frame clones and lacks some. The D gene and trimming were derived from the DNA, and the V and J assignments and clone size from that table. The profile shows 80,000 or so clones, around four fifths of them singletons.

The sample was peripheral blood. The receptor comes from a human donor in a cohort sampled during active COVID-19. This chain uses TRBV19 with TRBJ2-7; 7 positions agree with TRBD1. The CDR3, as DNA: TGTGCCAGTAGTCTCGGGACAGCTTCCTACGAGCAGTACTTC. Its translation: CASSLGTASYEQYF.